The entry below gives a single TCR beta chain sequence along with its context. These data originate in a study of blood T cell repertoires in COVID-19. Study-wide background: T cells, B-cell-depleted T cells, or PBMCs provided the cDNA or gDNA that served as material.

CDR1 and CDR2 (germline): SGHTA, FQGTGA. V lost 5 bases and J 4 bases, leaving 15 bases between the germline ends. The CDR3 runs to 14 residues. The study drew participants aged about 18 to 95 years from roughly 25 US areas. The repertoire was sequenced with immunoSEQ multiplex PCR; TCRdb's copy has only in-frame clones and lacks some. The data hold around 240,000 clones, with 91% observed a single time. V and J are TRBV7-3 and TRBJ2-7; D gene uncertain. The clonotype comes from a human donor in a cohort exposed to, infected with or recovered from COVID-19 (not recorded which). The donor label of this sample is uncertain. Sequences were obtained from PBMCs or T cells enriched from blood (not recorded which). The CDR3: CASSPLFYPYEQYF. CDR3 DNA: TGTGCCAGCAGCCCCCTATTTTACCCATACGAGCAGTACTTC.